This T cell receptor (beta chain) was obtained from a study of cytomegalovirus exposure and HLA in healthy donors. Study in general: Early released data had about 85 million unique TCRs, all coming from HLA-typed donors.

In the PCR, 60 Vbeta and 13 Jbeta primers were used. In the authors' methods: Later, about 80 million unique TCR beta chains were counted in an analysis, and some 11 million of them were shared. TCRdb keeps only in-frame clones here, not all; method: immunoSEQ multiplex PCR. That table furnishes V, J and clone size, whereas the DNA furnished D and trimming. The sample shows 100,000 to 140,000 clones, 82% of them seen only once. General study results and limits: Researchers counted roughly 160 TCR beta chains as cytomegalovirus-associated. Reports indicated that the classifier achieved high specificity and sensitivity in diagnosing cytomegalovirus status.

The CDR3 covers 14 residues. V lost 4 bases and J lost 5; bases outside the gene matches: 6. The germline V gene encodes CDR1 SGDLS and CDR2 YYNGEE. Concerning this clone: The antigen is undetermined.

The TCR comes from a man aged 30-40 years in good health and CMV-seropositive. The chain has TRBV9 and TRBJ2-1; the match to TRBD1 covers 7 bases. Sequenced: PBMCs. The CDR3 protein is CASSLVGQNNEQFF. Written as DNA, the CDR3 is TGTGCCAGCAGCCTAGTGGGACAGAACAATGAGCAGTTCTTC.